This TCR beta chain was identified during a study of CD8+ T cells in alopecia areata. Study conclusions and caveats: The study found higher clonality in lesional than normal scalp, especially in alopecia totalis/universalis.

Isolated RNA was reverse transcribed into cDNA used as the sequencing template. The protocol was immunoSEQ multiplex PCR, while the TCRdb copy is restricted to in-frame clones and leaves out a portion. The sample shows approximately 180,000 clones, approximately 67% of them seen only once. Trimming left V 0 bases short and J 7 bases short, with 9 bases between. The CDR3 sequence is 12 residues long. The germline V gene encodes CDR1 SQVTM and CDR2 ANQGSEA. Sample treatment: oral pan-JAK inhibitor, 5-10 mg twice daily. This clone appeared a few times. Its antigen is unidentified. The specimen comprised CD4+ T cells sorted from blood, sampled at week 49, from a patient treated with tofacitinib. The clonotype originates from a human donor with alopecia areata. This chain links TRBV29-1 with TRBJ1-1, with D uncertain. As DNA, the CDR3 is TGCAGCGTTGAAGAGTTTGGAAGTGAAGCTTTCTTT. Amino acids: CSVEEFGSEAFF.